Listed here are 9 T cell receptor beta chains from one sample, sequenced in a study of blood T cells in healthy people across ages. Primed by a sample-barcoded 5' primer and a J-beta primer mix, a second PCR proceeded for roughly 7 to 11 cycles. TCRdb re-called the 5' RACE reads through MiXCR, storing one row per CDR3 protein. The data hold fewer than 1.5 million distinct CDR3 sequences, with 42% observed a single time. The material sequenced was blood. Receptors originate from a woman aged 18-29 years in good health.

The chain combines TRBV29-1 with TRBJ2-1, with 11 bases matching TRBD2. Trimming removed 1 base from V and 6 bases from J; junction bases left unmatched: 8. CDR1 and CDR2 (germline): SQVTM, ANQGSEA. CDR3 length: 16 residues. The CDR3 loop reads CSVEGLAGKVGNEQFF. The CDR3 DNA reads TGCAGCGTTGAAGGACTAGCGGGAAAGGTGGGCAATGAGCAGTTCTTC.

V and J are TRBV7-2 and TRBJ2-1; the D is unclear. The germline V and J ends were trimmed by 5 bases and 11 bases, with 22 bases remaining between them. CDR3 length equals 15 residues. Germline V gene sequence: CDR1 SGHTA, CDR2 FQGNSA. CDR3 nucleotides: TGTGCCAGCAGCCCGGAGTGGGGATTAGGGAATCAGCAGTTCTTC. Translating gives CASSPEWGLGNQQFF.

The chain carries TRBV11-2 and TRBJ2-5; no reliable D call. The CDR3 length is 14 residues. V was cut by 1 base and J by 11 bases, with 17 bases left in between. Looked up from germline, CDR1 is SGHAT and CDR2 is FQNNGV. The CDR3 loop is CASSLVGLGVEQYF. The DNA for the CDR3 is TGTGCCAGCAGCTTAGTTGGCTTGGGCGTTGAGCAGTACTTC.

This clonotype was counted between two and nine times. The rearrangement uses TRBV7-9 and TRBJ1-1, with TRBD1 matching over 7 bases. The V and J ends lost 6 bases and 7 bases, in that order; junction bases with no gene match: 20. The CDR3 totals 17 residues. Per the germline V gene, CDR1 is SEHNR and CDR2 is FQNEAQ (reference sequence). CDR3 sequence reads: CASSWGGYVAGTVEAFF. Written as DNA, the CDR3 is TGTGCCAGCAGTTGGGGGGGATACGTGGCAGGGACAGTTGAAGCTTTCTTT.

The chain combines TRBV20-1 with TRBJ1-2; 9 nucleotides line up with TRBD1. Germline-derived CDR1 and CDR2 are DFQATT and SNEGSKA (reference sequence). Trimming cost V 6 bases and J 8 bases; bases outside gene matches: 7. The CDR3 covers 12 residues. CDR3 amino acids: CSAAGQGSGYTF. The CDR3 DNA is TGCAGTGCCGCGGGACAGGGTTCCGGCTACACCTTC.

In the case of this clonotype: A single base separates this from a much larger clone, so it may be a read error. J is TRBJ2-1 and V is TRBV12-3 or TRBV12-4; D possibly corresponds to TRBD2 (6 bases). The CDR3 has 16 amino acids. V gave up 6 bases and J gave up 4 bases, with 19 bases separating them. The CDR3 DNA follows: TGTGCCAGCAGGGAGGAGGGACGAGCGGAGTACAATGAGCAGTTCTTC. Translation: CASREEGRAEYNEQFF.

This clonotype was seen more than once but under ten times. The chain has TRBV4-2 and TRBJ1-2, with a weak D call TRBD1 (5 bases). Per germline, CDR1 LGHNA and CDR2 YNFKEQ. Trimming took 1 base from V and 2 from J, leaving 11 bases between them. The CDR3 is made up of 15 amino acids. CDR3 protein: CASSQVPTANYGYTF. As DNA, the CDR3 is TGTGCCAGCAGCCAAGTTCCGACAGCCAACTATGGCTACACCTTC.

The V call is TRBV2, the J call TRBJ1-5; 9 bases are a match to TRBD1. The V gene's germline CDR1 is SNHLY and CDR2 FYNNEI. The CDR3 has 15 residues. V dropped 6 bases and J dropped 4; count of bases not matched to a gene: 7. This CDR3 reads CASSAEGTGNQPQHF. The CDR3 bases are TGTGCCAGCAGCGCGGAAGGGACAGGGAATCAGCCCCAGCATTTT. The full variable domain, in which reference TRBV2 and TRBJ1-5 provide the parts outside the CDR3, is EPEVTQTPSHQVTQMGQEVILRCVPISNHLYFYWYRQILGQKVEFLVSFYNNEISEKSEIFDDQFSVERPDGSNFTLKIRSTKLEDSAMYFCASSAEGTGNQPQHFGDGTRLSIL.

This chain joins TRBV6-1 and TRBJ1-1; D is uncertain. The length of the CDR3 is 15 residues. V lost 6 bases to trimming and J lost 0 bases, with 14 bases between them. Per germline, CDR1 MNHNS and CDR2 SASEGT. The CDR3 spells CASRPPKPLNTEAFF. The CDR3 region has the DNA TGTGCCAGCAGGCCCCCTAAACCCTTGAACACTGAAGCTTTCTTT.